A selection of T cell receptor beta chains follows, all from one sample in a study of T-cell reconstitution after alpha-beta-depleted transplantation in children. TCRdb passed the PCR reads through MiXCR, listing each CDR3 protein once. The sample lists 600,000 to 800,000 distinct CDR3 sequences; less than 15% were seen once. Sequences were derived from PBMCs, sampled before TCRalphabeta/CD19-depleted stem cell transplant. The source is a girl aged 2 to 10 with congenital amegakaryocytic thrombocytopenia, due to receive a stem cell transplant. CDR3s include the opening cysteine and the closing phenylalanine or tryptophan. The D gene is left open where the match is weak. For some rows the clone size is stated as once, few or many, or as a class when expanded; others skip it.

TRBJ1-6	TRBV28	-	few	CASSLSAWNNSPLHF	TGTGCCAGCAGTTTATCAGCTTGGAACAATTCACCCCTCCACTTT
TRBJ2-2	TRBV12-3/TRBV12-4	-	many	CASSQLTSRAGELFF	TGTGCCAGCAGTCAGTTGACTAGTAGGGCCGGGGAGCTGTTTTTT
TRBJ2-2	TRBV7-9	-	few	CASSFGGTMGTGELFF	TGTGCCAGCAGCTTTGGCGGGACAATGGGGACCGGGGAGCTGTTTTTT
TRBJ2-2	TRBV12-3/TRBV12-4	-	few	CASSFQGLANTGELFF	TGTGCCAGCAGTTTTCAGGGTTTGGCAAACACCGGGGAGCTGTTTTTT
TRBJ2-1	TRBV20-1	-	many	CSARDPQRYNEQFF	TGCAGTGCTAGAGACCCCCAGCGGTACAATGAGCAGTTCTTC
TRBJ2-2	TRBV12-3/TRBV12-4	TRBD1	many	CASSLTGGITGELFF	TGTGCCAGCAGCCTGACAGGGGGTATCACCGGGGAGCTGTTTTTT
TRBJ2-5	TRBV7-9	-	many	CASSLLAMYQETQYF	TGTGCCAGCAGCTTACTCGCGATGTACCAAGAGACCCAGTACTTC
TRBJ1-2	TRBV29-1	-	many	CSVEDINGYTF	TGCAGCGTTGAAGACATAAATGGCTACACCTTC
TRBJ2-7	TRBV3-1	-	many	CASSLRHGAYEQYF	TGTGCCAGCAGCCTCCGTCATGGGGCCTACGAGCAGTACTTC
TRBJ2-5	TRBV24-1	TRBD2	many	CATSVGTTGGQETQYF	TGTGCCACCAGTGTCGGGACTACAGGAGGACAAGAGACCCAGTACTTC
TRBJ2-3	TRBV28	TRBD1	few	CASSAGTGKVSDTQYF	TGTGCCAGCAGTGCCGGGACAGGGAAAGTGAGCGATACGCAGTATTTT
TRBJ2-2	TRBV15	-	few	CATSITGGVNTGELFF	TGTGCCACCAGCATTACAGGGGGGGTGAACACCGGGGAGCTGTTTTTT
TRBJ2-3	TRBV29-1	TRBD1	many	CSVRDRVSTDTQYF	TGCAGCGTTAGGGACAGGGTATCCACAGATACGCAGTATTTT
TRBJ2-7	TRBV5-1	TRBD2	-	CASSPSSLAGGFLSYEQYF	TGCGCCAGCAGCCCTTCCTCCTTAGCGGGAGGCTTCCTCTCCTACGAGCAGTACTTC
TRBJ2-5	TRBV20-1	-	few	CSARLRLNPGVFWDQYF	TGCAGTGCTAGATTACGGTTAAATCCGGGGGTCTTTTGGGACCAGTACTTC
TRBJ2-5	TRBV29-1	TRBD2	many	CSVHAVNVAGVWKTQYF	TGCAGCGTGCATGCTGTTAACGTAGCGGGTGTTTGGAAGACCCAGTACTTC
TRBJ2-1	TRBV7-3	TRBD2	many	CASSLGLAGPVRFF	TGTGCCAGCAGCTTAGGACTAGCGGGACCCGTCCGGTTCTTC
TRBJ2-3	TRBV5-1	TRBD2	many	CASSELLAGVTDTQYF	TGCGCCAGCAGCGAATTACTAGCGGGAGTAACAGATACGCAGTATTTT
TRBJ2-2	TRBV12-3/TRBV12-4	-	-	CASSRGRTGELFF	TGTGCCAGCAGTCGGGGGCGGACCGGGGAGCTGTTTTTT
TRBJ2-2	TRBV9	-	-	CASSVQTGVLGELFF	TGTGCCAGCAGCGTGCAGACGGGAGTGCTCGGGGAGCTGTTTTTT
TRBJ2-3	TRBV30	-	-	CAWSVQHPRADTQYF	TGTGCCTGGAGTGTACAGCACCCTAGGGCAGATACGCAGTATTTT
TRBJ2-2	TRBV12-3/TRBV12-4	TRBD1	many	CASSLRVQGAYGELFF	TGTGCCAGCAGTTTACGGGTTCAGGGGGCTTATGGGGAGCTGTTTTTT
TRBJ1-4	TRBV12-3/TRBV12-4	TRBD1	many	CASSLGRDRGLPTNEKLFF	TGTGCCAGCAGTTTAGGAAGGGACAGGGGCTTACCAACTAATGAAAAACTGTTTTTT
TRBJ2-1	TRBV10-2	-	many	CASRERTPYNEQFF	TGCGCCAGCAGAGAGAGGACTCCCTACAATGAGCAGTTCTTC
TRBJ2-7	TRBV29-1	TRBD1	-	CSVAAGGNEQYF	TGCAGCGTTGCGGCAGGGGGTAACGAGCAGTACTTC
TRBJ1-2	TRBV29-1	-	many	CSVEDWDGYTF	TGCAGCGTTGAGGACTGGGATGGCTACACCTTC
TRBJ2-3	TRBV7-8	TRBD2	few	CASSPPAGLAGRTDTQYF	TGTGCCAGCAGCCCCCCAGCGGGACTAGCGGGCCGCACAGATACGCAGTATTTT
TRBJ2-1	TRBV20-1	TRBD2	many	CSATLAILINEQFF	TGCAGTGCCACACTAGCGATCTTAATCAATGAGCAGTTCTTC
TRBJ1-4	TRBV5-6	TRBD1	-	CASSLGQGAGTNEKLFF	TGTGCCAGCAGCTTGGGACAGGGGGCCGGAACTAATGAAAAACTGTTTTTT
TRBJ2-2	TRBV5-1	-	many	CASSEDRIPGELFF	TGCGCCAGCAGCGAAGACAGGATCCCCGGGGAGCTGTTTTTT
TRBJ2-6	TRBV30	-	-	CAWSFGANVLTF	TGTGCCTGGAGTTTTGGGGCCAACGTCCTGACTTTC
TRBJ2-1	TRBV7-2	TRBD2	many	CASSFSGNLYNEQFF	TGTGCCAGCAGCTTTAGCGGGAACCTCTACAATGAGCAGTTCTTC
TRBJ2-1	TRBV5-1	-	many	CASSFGTPTYNEQFF	TGCGCCAGCAGCTTTGGGACACCAACCTACAATGAGCAGTTCTTC
TRBJ2-5	TRBV20-1	-	many	CSVGGSQETQYF	TGCAGTGTAGGCGGCAGTCAAGAGACCCAGTACTTC
TRBJ2-3	TRBV5-1	-	many	CASSLVTSRLLGDTQYF	TGCGCCAGCAGCTTGGTAACTAGTAGGTTGTTAGGGGATACGCAGTATTTT
TRBJ2-7	TRBV27	-	few	CASHMDGYEQYF	TGTGCCAGCCACATGGACGGCTACGAGCAGTACTTC
TRBJ2-3	TRBV7-9	TRBD2	many	CASSPTSGSTDTQYF	TGTGCCAGCAGTCCAACTAGCGGGAGCACAGATACGCAGTATTTT
TRBJ1-2	TRBV10-2	TRBD1	many	CASSGPRTGRGNYGYTF	TGCGCCAGCAGTGGTCCTCGGACAGGGCGGGGGAACTATGGCTACACCTTC
TRBJ2-4	TRBV29-1	TRBD1	few	CSVEPGTGKNIQYF	TGCAGCGTTGAACCCGGGACAGGAAAAAACATTCAGTACTTC
TRBJ2-1	TRBV7-2	TRBD1	-	CASSPLGQGTNEQFF	TGTGCCAGCAGCCCTTTGGGACAGGGGACCAATGAGCAGTTCTTC
TRBJ2-2	TRBV7-3	TRBD2	few	CASSLKGLAGDTGELFF	TGTGCCAGCAGCCTGAAAGGACTAGCGGGAGATACCGGGGAGCTGTTTTTT
TRBJ2-7	TRBV30	TRBD1	-	CAWSDRDRVKYEQYF	TGTGCCTGGAGTGACCGGGACAGGGTAAAGTACGAGCAGTACTTC
TRBJ1-5	TRBV19	-	many	CASSMSRDQPQHF	TGTGCCAGTAGTATGTCTAGGGATCAGCCCCAGCATTTT
TRBJ1-1	TRBV20-1	TRBD1	few	CSARSPNHRDRGAFF	TGCAGTGCTAGATCCCCAAACCACCGGGACAGGGGAGCTTTCTTT
TRBJ1-4	TRBV29-1	-	-	CSVEGTPTDATNEKLFF	TGCAGCGTTGAAGGGACTCCGACAGACGCAACTAATGAAAAACTGTTTTTT
TRBJ2-3	TRBV5-1	-	many	CASSFQRADTQYF	TGCGCCAGCAGCTTCCAGCGGGCAGATACGCAGTATTTT
TRBJ2-2	TRBV20-1	TRBD1	many	CSAPGQGGFVSTGELFF	TGCAGTGCTCCAGGACAGGGGGGTTTTGTGAGCACCGGGGAGCTGTTTTTT